A selection of T cell receptor beta chains follows, all from one sample in a study of OX40 agonist ivuxolimab in advanced cancers. The assay was immunoSEQ multiplex PCR, and TCRdb's table has in-frame clones only and misses some. The table includes 150,000 to 190,000 clones, 94% detected once. Sequencing used CD4+ or CD8+ T cells sorted from blood, obtained in a trial of the OX40 agonist ivuxolimab. The source is an adult with an advanced solid tumor such as melanoma, head and neck, liver or kidney cancer. CDR3s include the opening cysteine and the closing phenylalanine or tryptophan. The D gene is left open where the match is weak. Clone size, where shown, is once, few, many, or a class for clones that have expanded.

>TRBD1|TRBJ2-1|NA|TRBV19
CASSTYGQGPYNEQFF
TGTGCCAGTAGTACCTACGGACAGGGACCTTACAATGAGCAGTTCTTC
>TRBD1|TRBJ1-1|NA|TRBV6-5
CASSPPDGTGEAFF
TGTGCCAGCAGTCCCCCGGACGGGACAGGTGAAGCTTTCTTT
>NA|TRBJ2-7|NA|TRBV9
CASSVSPASRIHYEQYF
TGTGCCAGCAGCGTCTCCCCGGCTAGCCGAATCCACTACGAGCAGTACTTC
>TRBD1|TRBJ2-3|NA|TRBV5-1
CASSLANRGSTDTQYF
TGCGCCAGCAGCTTGGCCAACAGGGGCAGCACAGATACGCAGTATTTT
>TRBD2|TRBJ2-3|NA|TRBV4-2
CASSQVGTSGTQITQYF
TGTGCCAGCAGCCAAGTGGGGACTAGCGGGACACAGATAACGCAGTATTTT
>NA|TRBJ1-1|NA|TRBV4-1
CASSPTQTGLMFTEAFF
TGCGCCAGCAGCCCAACCCAGACAGGCTTGATGTTCACTGAAGCTTTCTTT
>NA|TRBJ2-6|NA|TRBV2
CASGGIGANVLTF
TGTGCCAGCGGGGGCATCGGGGCCAACGTCCTGACTTTC
>NA|TRBJ1-5|once|TRBV7-9
CASSSTGNWNQPQHF
TGTGCCAGCAGCTCCACGGGGAATTGGAATCAGCCCCAGCATTTT
>NA|TRBJ1-1|NA|TRBV5-1
CASSSTVTWNTEAFF
TGCGCCAGCAGCTCGACGGTGACATGGAACACTGAAGCTTTCTTT
>NA|TRBJ1-2|NA|TRBV7-2
CASSLVGIYGYTF
TGTGCCAGCAGCTTAGTGGGCATCTATGGCTACACCTTC
>TRBD1|TRBJ2-7|NA|TRBV6-5
CASSSHTGGNYEQYF
TGTGCCAGCAGTTCACATACAGGGGGGAACTACGAGCAGTACTTC
>TRBD2|TRBJ2-7|NA|TRBV18
CASSFQGGGSVEQYF
TGTGCCAGCTCTTTTCAAGGCGGGGGGTCGGTGGAGCAGTACTTC
>NA|TRBJ1-1|NA|TRBV7-9
CASRNRVNTEAFF
TGTGCCAGCAGAAACAGGGTGAACACTGAAGCTTTCTTT
>TRBD2|TRBJ2-3|NA|TRBV10-1
CASKAGGPSDTQYF
TGCGCCAGCAAAGCGGGGGGGCCTTCAGATACGCAGTATTTT
>TRBD2|TRBJ2-3|once|TRBV19
CASKLAGRTDTQYF
TGTGCCAGTAAGCTAGCGGGGAGGACAGATACGCAGTATTTT
>NA|TRBJ2-3|NA|TRBV10-2
CASSGSSRGGRSTDTQYF
TGCGCCAGCAGTGGGAGCTCTCGGGGAGGACGGAGCACAGATACGCAGTATTTT
>NA|TRBJ2-7|NA|TRBV18
CASSPSFGGGGEQYF
TGTGCCAGCTCACCCTCCTTTGGGGGGGGCGGGGAGCAGTACTTC
>NA|TRBJ1-4|NA|TRBV7-9
CASSLGTVVATNEKLFF
TGTGCCAGCAGCTTAGGGACAGTCGTTGCAACTAATGAAAAACTGTTTTTT
>TRBD2|TRBJ2-7|NA|TRBV28
CASSFMGRESYEQYF
TGTGCCAGCAGTTTTATGGGGCGGGAGTCCTACGAGCAGTACTTC
>NA|TRBJ1-2|NA|TRBV30
CAWSGPGVGHGYTF
TGTGCCTGGAGTGGCCCGGGAGTGGGGCATGGCTACACCTTC
>NA|TRBJ2-6|NA|TRBV6-5
CASREVSGANVLTF
TGTGCCAGCAGGGAGGTGTCTGGGGCCAACGTCCTGACTTTC
>NA|TRBJ1-1|NA|TRBV10-3
CAIKENTEAFF
TGTGCCATCAAAGAGAACACTGAAGCTTTCTTT
>NA|TRBJ2-7|NA|TRBV14
CASSHPRGLASSSYEQYF
TGTGCCAGCAGCCACCCCCGGGGGCTAGCGAGTAGCTCCTACGAGCAGTACTTC
>NA|TRBJ2-1|NA|TRBV7-2
CASSPQIENLGNEQFF
TGTGCCAGCAGCCCGCAGATAGAGAACCTCGGCAATGAGCAGTTCTTC